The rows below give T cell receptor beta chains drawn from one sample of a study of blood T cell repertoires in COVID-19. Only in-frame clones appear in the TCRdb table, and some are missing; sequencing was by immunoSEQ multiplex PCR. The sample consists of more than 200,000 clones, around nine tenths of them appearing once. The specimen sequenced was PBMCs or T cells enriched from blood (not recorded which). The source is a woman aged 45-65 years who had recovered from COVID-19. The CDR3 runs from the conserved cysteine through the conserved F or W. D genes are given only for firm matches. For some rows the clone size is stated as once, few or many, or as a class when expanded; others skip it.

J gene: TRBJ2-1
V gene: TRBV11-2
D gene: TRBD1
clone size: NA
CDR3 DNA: TGTGCCAGCAGCGGAGACAGGGCTAAATACAATGAGCAGTTCTTC
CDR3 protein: CASSGDRAKYNEQFF

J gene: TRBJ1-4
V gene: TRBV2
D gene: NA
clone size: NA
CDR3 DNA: TGTGCCAGCAGTGAAAGTCAGGGTGCTGAAAAACTGTTTTTT
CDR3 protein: CASSESQGAEKLFF

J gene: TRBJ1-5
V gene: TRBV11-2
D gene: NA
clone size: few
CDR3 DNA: TGTGCCAGCAGCTTACAGGTAAATCAGCCCCAGCATTTT
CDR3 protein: CASSLQVNQPQHF

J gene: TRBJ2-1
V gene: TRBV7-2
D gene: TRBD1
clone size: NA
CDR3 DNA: TGTGCCAGCAGATACAGGGGTTTGGGGGTTAACAATGAGCAGTTCTTC
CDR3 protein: CASRYRGLGVNNEQFF

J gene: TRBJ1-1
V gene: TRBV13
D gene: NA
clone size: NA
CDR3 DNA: TGTGCCAGTGACATGAGAAACACTGAAGCTTTCTTT
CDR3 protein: CASDMRNTEAFF

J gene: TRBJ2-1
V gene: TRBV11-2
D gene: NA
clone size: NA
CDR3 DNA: TGTGCCAGCAGCTTAGGACAGGGAGGAACCTACAATGAGCAGTTCTTC
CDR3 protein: CASSLGQGGTYNEQFF

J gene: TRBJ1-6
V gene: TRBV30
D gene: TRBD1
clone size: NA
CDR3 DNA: TGTGCCTGGGGGACAGGGGTAAATTCACCCCTCCACTTT
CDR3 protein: CAWGTGVNSPLHF

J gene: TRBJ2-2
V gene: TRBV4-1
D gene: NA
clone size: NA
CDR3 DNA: TGCGCCAGCAGCCAAGCGCCGGGGACGAACACCGGGGAGCTGTTTTTT
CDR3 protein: CASSQAPGTNTGELFF

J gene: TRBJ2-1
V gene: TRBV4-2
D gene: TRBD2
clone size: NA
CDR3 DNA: TGTGCCAGCAGCCAAGGGCCTAGGGGGACTAGCGCAGAGCAGTTCTTC
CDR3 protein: CASSQGPRGTSAEQFF

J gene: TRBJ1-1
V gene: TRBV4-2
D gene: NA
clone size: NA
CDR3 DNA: TGTGCCAGCAGCCAGGTCCCGGGGGACGCAGCTTTCTTT
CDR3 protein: CASSQVPGDAAFF

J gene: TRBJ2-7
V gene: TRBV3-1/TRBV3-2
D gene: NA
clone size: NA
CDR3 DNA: TGTGCCAGCAGCCAAGGGCTAGCCTACGAGCAGTACTTC
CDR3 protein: CASSQGLAYEQYF

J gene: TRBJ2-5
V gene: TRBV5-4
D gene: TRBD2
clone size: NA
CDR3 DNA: TGTGCCAGCAGCTTGGTGTCTAGCGGCCAAGAGACCCAGTACTTC
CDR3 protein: CASSLVSSGQETQYF

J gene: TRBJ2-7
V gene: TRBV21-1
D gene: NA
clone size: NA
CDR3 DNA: TGTGCCAGCAGCAAAGTAGCAGTTTATCAAGGAGGGACGGGGTCGCAAGGGAACGAGCAGTACTTC
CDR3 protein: CASSKVAVYQGGTGSQGNEQYF

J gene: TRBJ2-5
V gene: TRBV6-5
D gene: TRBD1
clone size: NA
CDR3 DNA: TGTGCCAGCAGGAAAAGGACAGGGGTAGAGACCCAGTACTTC
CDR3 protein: CASRKRTGVETQYF

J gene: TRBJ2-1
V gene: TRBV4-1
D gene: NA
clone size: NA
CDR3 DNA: TGCGCCAGCAGCCGGCAGGGAAGATCGCCTACAGGCAATGAGCAGTTCTTC
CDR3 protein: CASSRQGRSPTGNEQFF